These T cell receptor beta chains were read from a single sample in a study of cytomegalovirus exposure and HLA in healthy donors. Produced via immunoSEQ multiplex PCR; TCRdb's table is partial and in-frame only. The table includes some 69,000 clones, around 95% detected once. Material: PBMCs. Source of these receptors: a young man in good health and CMV-seronegative. Each CDR3 is given with its conserved first and last residue. Each record gives: clone size, D gene, J gene, V gene, CDR3 protein, CDR3 DNA. A D gene is named only where the DNA matches it firmly. The size entry is marked missing in some rows and otherwise reads once, few, many or a size class.

>.|.|TRBJ1-1|TRBV11-2
CASSLSPVTEAFF
TGTGCCAGCAGCTTATCCCCGGTCACTGAAGCTTTCTTT
>.|TRBD1|TRBJ1-1|TRBV28
CASSLMWQGAGTEAFF
TGTGCCAGCAGTTTAATGTGGCAGGGGGCTGGGACTGAAGCTTTCTTT
>once|TRBD1|TRBJ2-1|TRBV19
CASSILPGQGQDEQFF
TGTGCCAGTAGTATCCTCCCGGGACAGGGACAGGATGAGCAGTTCTTC
>.|TRBD2|TRBJ2-7|TRBV30
CAWSVLADYEQYF
TGTGCCTGGAGTGTCCTAGCGGACTACGAGCAGTACTTC
>.|.|TRBJ1-5|TRBV10-1
CAPDGGSRSNQPQHF
TGCGCCCCTGACGGGGGGAGTCGGAGCAATCAGCCCCAGCATTTT
>.|TRBD2|TRBJ2-5|TRBV20-1
CSAREAQRQYF
TGCAGTGCTCGGGAGGCGCAGAGGCAGTACTTC
>.|.|TRBJ1-1|TRBV7-9
CASSLWGDPEAFF
TGTGCCAGCAGCTTATGGGGGGATCCTGAAGCTTTCTTT
>.|.|TRBJ1-3|TRBV14
CASSFATGGNTIYF
TGTGCCAGCAGTTTCGCGACAGGCGGAAACACCATATATTTT
>.|TRBD2|TRBJ2-1|TRBV29-1
CSVDPTSGIRNEQFF
TGCAGCGTTGACCCGACTAGCGGGATCCGCAATGAGCAGTTCTTC
>.|.|TRBJ2-5|TRBV11-2
CASSLGQQETQYF
TGTGCCAGCAGCTTAGGTCAGCAAGAGACCCAGTACTTC
>.|TRBD1|TRBJ2-7|TRBV7-9
CASSRNRDRAYEQYF
TGTGCCAGCAGCAGAAACCGGGACAGAGCCTACGAGCAGTACTTC
>.|TRBD1|TRBJ1-1|TRBV10-2
CASGGQEYTEAFF
TGCGCCAGCGGGGGACAGGAGTACACTGAAGCTTTCTTT
>.|.|TRBJ1-4|TRBV9
CASSVGGQTNEKLFF
TGTGCCAGCAGCGTAGGCGGGCAGACTAATGAAAAACTGTTTTTT
>.|TRBD1|TRBJ1-2|TRBV25-1
CASSGQDRLYGYTF
TGTGCCAGCTCGGGACAGGACCGTCTCTATGGCTACACCTTC
>.|.|TRBJ2-7|TRBV11-2
CASSLVWTEISYEQYF
TGTGCCAGCAGCTTAGTATGGACAGAAATCTCCTACGAGCAGTACTTC
>.|TRBD2|TRBJ2-7|TRBV7-6
CASSLTSGSSYEQYF
TGTGCCAGCAGCCTGACTAGCGGGAGCTCCTACGAGCAGTACTTC
>.|TRBD1|TRBJ1-2|TRBV5-6
CASSSLPRQGEGYTF
TGTGCCAGCAGCTCACTCCCGAGACAGGGAGAAGGCTACACCTTC
>.|.|TRBJ1-5|TRBV9
CASSSSAGVNQPQHF
TGTGCCAGCAGCTCCAGCGCAGGGGTGAATCAGCCCCAGCATTTT
>.|TRBD1|TRBJ2-7|TRBV9
CASSAPGTGLNEQYF
TGTGCCAGCAGCGCCCCCGGGACAGGGCTCAACGAGCAGTACTTC
>.|TRBD1|TRBJ2-2|TRBV15
CATSRDYRGYTGELFF
TGTGCCACCAGCAGAGATTACAGGGGGTACACCGGGGAGCTGTTTTTT
>.|.|TRBJ1-5|TRBV30
CAWATGSNQPQHF
TGTGCCTGGGCCACGGGGTCCAATCAGCCCCAGCATTTT
>.|.|TRBJ2-7|TRBV13
CASRGGRGYEQYF
TGTGCCAGCAGGGGAGGCCGAGGCTACGAGCAGTACTTC
>.|.|TRBJ1-2|TRBV9
CASSGQGLANYGYTF
TGTGCCAGCAGCGGGCAGGGCCTAGCTAACTATGGCTACACCTTC
>.|TRBD1|TRBJ2-6|TRBV25-1
CASSAQGSAGANVLTF
TGTGCCAGCAGTGCACAGGGGTCGGCTGGGGCCAACGTCCTGACTTTC
>.|.|TRBJ2-1|TRBV7-9
CAAEGGASSYNEQFF
TGTGCCGCCGAAGGCGGGGCAAGCTCCTACAATGAGCAGTTCTTC
>.|.|TRBJ2-7|TRBV7-2
CASSLDTYEQYF
TGTGCCAGCAGCTTAGACACCTACGAGCAGTACTTC
>.|TRBD1|TRBJ2-1|TRBV6-1
CASSDWTGTYNEQFF
TGTGCCAGCAGTGACTGGACAGGGACCTACAATGAGCAGTTCTTC
>.|.|TRBJ2-2|TRBV18
CASSPQGASNTGELFF
TGTGCCAGCTCACCTCAGGGTGCATCCAACACCGGGGAGCTGTTTTTT
>.|.|TRBJ2-7|TRBV15
CATRDSGRKGEQYF
TGTGCCACCAGGGATAGCGGAAGAAAGGGCGAGCAGTACTTC
>.|TRBD2|TRBJ2-1|TRBV4-1
CASSQGASGSNEQFF
TGCGCCAGCAGCCAAGGGGCTAGCGGCTCCAATGAGCAGTTCTTC
>.|TRBD2|TRBJ2-2|TRBV27
CASSLRGLAEPANTGELFF
TGTGCCAGCAGTTTACGGGGACTAGCAGAGCCCGCGAACACCGGGGAGCTGTTTTTT
>.|.|TRBJ1-5|TRBV10-3
CAISEGQILSNQPQHF
TGTGCCATCAGTGAAGGACAAATCCTTAGCAATCAGCCCCAGCATTTT
>once|TRBD1|TRBJ1-3|TRBV5-4
CASSRRTGGNTIYF
TGTGCCAGCAGCCGCCGGACAGGGGGAAACACCATATATTTT
>once|.|TRBJ1-4|TRBV6-5
CASSRAPQGGEKLFF
TGTGCCAGCAGTCGGGCCCCACAAGGAGGGGAAAAACTGTTTTTT
>.|TRBD1|TRBJ1-5|TRBV2
CASSAGQGTNQPQHF
TGTGCCAGCAGTGCCGGACAGGGGACAAATCAGCCCCAGCATTTT
>.|TRBD1|TRBJ2-2|TRBV6-4
CASSRQGRTGELFF
TGTGCCAGCAGTCGACAGGGTCGAACCGGGGAGCTGTTTTTT
>.|TRBD1|TRBJ1-1|TRBV18
CASSPGQGDEAFF
TGTGCCAGCTCACCGGGACAGGGCGATGAAGCTTTCTTT
>.|TRBD1|TRBJ1-1|TRBV7-9
CASSVDGTGGEAFF
TGTGCCAGCAGCGTAGATGGGACAGGGGGTGAAGCTTTCTTT